What follows is one TCR beta chain and its context. Its antigen is as yet unknown. The data belong to a study of blood T cells in healthy people across ages. Whole-study context: Per two T cells, template switching captured roughly one barcoded beta molecule.

The CDR3 covers 12 residues. Germline CDR1 and CDR2: SGHTA and FQGNSA. Trimming stripped 5 bases from V and 8 bases from J, with 12 bases between. Whole-study results and caveats: Diversity was higher, and naive CD4+ cells more numerous, in long-lived donors than in aged donors. Changes seen in expanded clonotypes were possibly confounded by donor CMV status left unknown.

A second 7 to 11 cycle PCR used barcoded and J-beta primers. Researchers report that a template-switch adaptor with 12 random nucleotides tagged each cDNA molecule. TCRdb fed the 5' RACE reads into MiXCR, producing one record per CDR3 protein. The sample yields roughly 800,000 distinct CDR3 sequences, approximately 53% seen once. The chain combines TRBV7-2 with TRBJ1-2; D is unresolved. The clonotype was recovered from a man aged 80 or over in good health. The material sequenced was blood. CDR3 sequence reads: CASSNTGLGYTF. In DNA form, the CDR3 reads TGTGCCAGCAGCAACACGGGCTTAGGCTACACCTTC.